A selection of T cell receptor beta chains follows, all from one sample in a study of T cell responses to AZD1222 COVID-19 vaccine. Data came from immunoSEQ multiplex PCR; TCRdb stores just in-frame clones and leaves some out. The sample consists of about 130,000 clones, roughly 93% of them appearing once. The sequences come from peripheral blood, collected on day 0 of AZD1222 vaccination. The receptors shown here come from an adult in good health. CDR3s include the opening cysteine and the closing phenylalanine or tryptophan. The D gene is left open where the match is weak. Clone size is stated in some rows and not others, as once, few, many or a class when expanded.

V: TRBV29-1; size: NA; D: NA; J: TRBJ2-7; DNA: TGCAGCGTTGTCGCAGAAACCTACGAGCAGTACTTC; CDR3: CSVVAETYEQYF
V: TRBV7-3; size: NA; D: NA; J: TRBJ1-3; DNA: TGTGCCAGCAGCTTAACGGTCTTACAGGCGACGAAAAACACCATATATTTT; CDR3: CASSLTVLQATKNTIYF
V: TRBV9; size: NA; D: NA; J: TRBJ2-1; DNA: TGTGCCAGCAGCGTAGGGTCGGGGGCCGGCAATGAGCAGTTCTTC; CDR3: CASSVGSGAGNEQFF
V: TRBV5-1; size: NA; D: NA; J: TRBJ2-7; DNA: TGCGCCAGCAGCTTGGGAGCGTTCCCTGGATCCGAGCAGTACTTC; CDR3: CASSLGAFPGSEQYF
V: TRBV7-2; size: once; D: TRBD2; J: TRBJ2-3; DNA: TGTGCCAGCAGCTTGGGTAGCGGGAGCGCCACAGATACGCAGTATTTT; CDR3: CASSLGSGSATDTQYF
V: TRBV28; size: NA; D: NA; J: TRBJ2-1; DNA: TGTGCCAGCAGCCCGGACCTGAGCTCCTACAATGAGCAGTTCTTC; CDR3: CASSPDLSSYNEQFF
V: TRBV18; size: NA; D: NA; J: TRBJ1-1; DNA: TGTGCCAGCTCAAGGGACCCCCCCATGAACACTGAAGCTTTCTTT; CDR3: CASSRDPPMNTEAFF
V: TRBV6-2/TRBV6-3; size: NA; D: NA; J: TRBJ2-6; DNA: TGTGCCAGCAGTTACTCCGGGGGCGGGGCCAACGTCCTGACTTTC; CDR3: CASSYSGGGANVLTF
V: TRBV10-3; size: NA; D: NA; J: TRBJ1-5; DNA: TGTGCCATCAGTGAAGGGGGGGATAATCAGCCCCAGCATTTT; CDR3: CAISEGGDNQPQHF
V: TRBV5-5; size: few; D: TRBD2; J: TRBJ2-1; DNA: TGTGCCAGCAGCCCTAGCGGGAGTGCAAGAAATGAGCAGTTCTTC; CDR3: CASSPSGSARNEQFF